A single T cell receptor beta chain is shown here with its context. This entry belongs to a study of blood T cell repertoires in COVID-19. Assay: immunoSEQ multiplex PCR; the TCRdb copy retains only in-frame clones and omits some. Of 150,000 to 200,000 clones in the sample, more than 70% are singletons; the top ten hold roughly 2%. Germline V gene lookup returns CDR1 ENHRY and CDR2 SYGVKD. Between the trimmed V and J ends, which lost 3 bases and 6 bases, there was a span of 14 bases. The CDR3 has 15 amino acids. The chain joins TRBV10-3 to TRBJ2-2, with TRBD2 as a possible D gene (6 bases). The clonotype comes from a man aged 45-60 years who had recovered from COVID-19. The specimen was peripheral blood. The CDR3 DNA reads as TGTGCCATCAGTGATGGGGGGTCCTTGGCCGGGGAGCTGTTTTTT. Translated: CAISDGGSLAGELFF.